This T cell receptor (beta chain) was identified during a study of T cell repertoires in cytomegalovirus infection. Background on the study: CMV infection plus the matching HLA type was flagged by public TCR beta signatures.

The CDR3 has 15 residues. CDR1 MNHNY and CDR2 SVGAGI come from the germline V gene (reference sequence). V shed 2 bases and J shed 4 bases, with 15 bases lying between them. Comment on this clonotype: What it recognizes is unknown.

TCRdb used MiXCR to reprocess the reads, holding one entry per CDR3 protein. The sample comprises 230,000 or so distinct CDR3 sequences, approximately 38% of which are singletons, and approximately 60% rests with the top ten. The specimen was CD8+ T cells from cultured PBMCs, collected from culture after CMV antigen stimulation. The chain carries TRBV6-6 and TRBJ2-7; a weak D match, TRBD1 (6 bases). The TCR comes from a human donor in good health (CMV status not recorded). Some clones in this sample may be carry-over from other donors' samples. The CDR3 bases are TGTGCCAGCAGTTACGGGTCAGGGGCTGAGTACGAGCAGTACTTC. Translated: CASSYGSGAEYEQYF.